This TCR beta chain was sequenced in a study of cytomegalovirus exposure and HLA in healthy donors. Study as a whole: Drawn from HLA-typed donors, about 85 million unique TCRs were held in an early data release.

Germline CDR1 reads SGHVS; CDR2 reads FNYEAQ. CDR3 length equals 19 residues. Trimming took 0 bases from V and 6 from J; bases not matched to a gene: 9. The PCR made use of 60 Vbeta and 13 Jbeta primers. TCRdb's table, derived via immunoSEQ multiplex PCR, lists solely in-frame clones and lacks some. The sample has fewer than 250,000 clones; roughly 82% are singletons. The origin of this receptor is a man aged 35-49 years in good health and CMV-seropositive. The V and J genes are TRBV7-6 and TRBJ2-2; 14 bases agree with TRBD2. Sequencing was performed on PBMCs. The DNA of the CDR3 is TGTGCCAGCAGCTTAGCGGACCCGGGACTAGCGGGAGTGCCCGGGGAGCTGTTTTTT. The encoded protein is CASSLADPGLAGVPGELFF.